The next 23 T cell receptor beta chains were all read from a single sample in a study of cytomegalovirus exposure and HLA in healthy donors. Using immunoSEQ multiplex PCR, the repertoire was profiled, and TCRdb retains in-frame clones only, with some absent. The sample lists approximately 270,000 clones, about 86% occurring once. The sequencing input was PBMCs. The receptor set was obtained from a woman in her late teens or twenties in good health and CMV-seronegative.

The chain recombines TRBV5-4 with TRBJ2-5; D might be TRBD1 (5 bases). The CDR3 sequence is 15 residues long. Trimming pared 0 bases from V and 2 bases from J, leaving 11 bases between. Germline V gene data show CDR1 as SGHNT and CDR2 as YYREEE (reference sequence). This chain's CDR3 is CASSLARVRQETQYF. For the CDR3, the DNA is TGTGCCAGCAGCTTGGCCAGGGTTCGACAAGAGACCCAGTACTTC.

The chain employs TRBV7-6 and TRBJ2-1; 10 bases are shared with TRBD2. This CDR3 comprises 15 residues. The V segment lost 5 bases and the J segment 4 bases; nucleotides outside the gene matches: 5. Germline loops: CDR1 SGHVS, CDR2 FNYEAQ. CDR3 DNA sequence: TGTGCCAGCAGCGCGGGGACTAGCGCGTACAATGAGCAGTTCTTC. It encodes CASSAGTSAYNEQFF.

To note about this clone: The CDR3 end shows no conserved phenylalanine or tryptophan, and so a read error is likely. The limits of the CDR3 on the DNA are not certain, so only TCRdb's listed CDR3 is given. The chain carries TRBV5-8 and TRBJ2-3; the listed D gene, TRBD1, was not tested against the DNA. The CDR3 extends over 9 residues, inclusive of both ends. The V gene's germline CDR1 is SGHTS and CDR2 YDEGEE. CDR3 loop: CASSLRDKV.

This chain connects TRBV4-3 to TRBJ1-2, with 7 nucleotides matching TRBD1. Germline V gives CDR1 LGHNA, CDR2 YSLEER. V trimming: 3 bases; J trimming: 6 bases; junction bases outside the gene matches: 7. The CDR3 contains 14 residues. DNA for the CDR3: TGCGCCAGCAGCCAGGGACAGTCGACCCATGGCTACACCTTC. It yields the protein CASSQGQSTHGYTF.

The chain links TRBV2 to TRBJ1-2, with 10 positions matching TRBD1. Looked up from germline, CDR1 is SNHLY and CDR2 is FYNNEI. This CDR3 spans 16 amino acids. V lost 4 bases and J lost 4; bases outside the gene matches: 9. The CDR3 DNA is TGTGCCAGCAGTGCCTCCGGGACAGGGGTGCTCTATGGCTACACCTTC. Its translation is CASSASGTGVLYGYTF.

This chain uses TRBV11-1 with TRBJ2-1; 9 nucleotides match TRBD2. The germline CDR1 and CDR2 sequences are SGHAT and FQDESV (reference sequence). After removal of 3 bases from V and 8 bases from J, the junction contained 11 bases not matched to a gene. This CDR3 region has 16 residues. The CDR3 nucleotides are TGTGCCAGCAGCTTTTCGGGCGGGGGGGCCTCGGATGAGCAGTTCTTC. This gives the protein CASSFSGGGASDEQFF.

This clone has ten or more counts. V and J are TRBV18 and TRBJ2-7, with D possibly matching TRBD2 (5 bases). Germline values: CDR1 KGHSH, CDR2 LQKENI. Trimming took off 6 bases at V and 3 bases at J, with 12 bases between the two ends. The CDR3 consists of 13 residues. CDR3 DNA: TGTGCCAGCTCCTATGCAGAGGGCTACGAGCAGTACTTC. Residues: CASSYAEGYEQYF.

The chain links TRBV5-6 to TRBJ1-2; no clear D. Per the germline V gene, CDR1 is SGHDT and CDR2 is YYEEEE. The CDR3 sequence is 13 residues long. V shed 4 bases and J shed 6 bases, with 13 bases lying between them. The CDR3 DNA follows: TGTGCCAGCAGCCCCCCTGGGAGGCATGGCTACACCTTC. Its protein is CASSPPGRHGYTF.

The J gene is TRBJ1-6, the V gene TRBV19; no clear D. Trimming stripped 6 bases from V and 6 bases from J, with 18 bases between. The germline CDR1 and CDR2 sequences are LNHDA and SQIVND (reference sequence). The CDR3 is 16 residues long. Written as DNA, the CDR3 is TGTGCCAGTAGGACTAGCCGGACTCTATCTAATTCACCCCTCCACTTT. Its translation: CASRTSRTLSNSPLHF.

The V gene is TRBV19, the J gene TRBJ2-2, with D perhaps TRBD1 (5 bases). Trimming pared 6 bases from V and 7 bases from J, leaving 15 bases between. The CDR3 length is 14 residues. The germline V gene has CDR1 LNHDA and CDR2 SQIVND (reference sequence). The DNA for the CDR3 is TGTGCCAGTAGCCCACTCGGACACAGCGGGGAGCTGTTTTTT. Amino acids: CASSPLGHSGELFF.

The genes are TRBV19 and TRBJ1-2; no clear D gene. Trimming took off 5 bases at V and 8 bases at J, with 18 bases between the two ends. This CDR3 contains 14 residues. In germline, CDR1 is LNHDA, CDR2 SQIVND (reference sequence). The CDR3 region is CASSPGSSRSGYTF. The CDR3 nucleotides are TGTGCCAGTAGTCCGGGGTCATCCCGGAGCGGCTACACCTTC.

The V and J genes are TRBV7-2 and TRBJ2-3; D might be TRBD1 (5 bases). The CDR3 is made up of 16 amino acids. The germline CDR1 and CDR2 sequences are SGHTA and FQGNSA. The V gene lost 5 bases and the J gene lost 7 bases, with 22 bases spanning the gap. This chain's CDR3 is CASSPTTAVGVNTQYF. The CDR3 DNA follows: TGTGCCAGCAGCCCCACGACAGCCGTTGGTGTAAATACGCAGTATTTT.

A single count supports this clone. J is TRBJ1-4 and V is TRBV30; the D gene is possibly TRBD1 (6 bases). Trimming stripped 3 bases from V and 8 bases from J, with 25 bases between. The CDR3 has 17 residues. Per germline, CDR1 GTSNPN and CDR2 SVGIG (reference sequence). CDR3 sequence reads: CAWSKSSLGQGNEKLFF. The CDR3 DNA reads TGTGCCTGGAGCAAGTCAAGTTTAGGGCAGGGGAACGAAAAACTGTTTTTT.

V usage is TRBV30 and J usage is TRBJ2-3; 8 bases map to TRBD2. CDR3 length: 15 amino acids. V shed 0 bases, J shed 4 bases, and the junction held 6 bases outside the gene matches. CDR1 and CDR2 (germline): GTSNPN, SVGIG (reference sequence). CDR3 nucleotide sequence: TGTGCCTGGAGTGTGTACGGGGGGGCCGCAGATACGCAGTATTTT. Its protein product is CAWSVYGGAADTQYF. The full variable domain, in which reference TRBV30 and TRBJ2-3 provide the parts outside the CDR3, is SQTIHQWPATLVQPVGSPLSLECTVEGTSNPNLYWYRQAAGRGLQLLFYSVGIGQISSEVPQNLSASRPQDRQFILSSKKLLLSDSGFYLCAWSVYGGAADTQYFGPGTRLTVL.

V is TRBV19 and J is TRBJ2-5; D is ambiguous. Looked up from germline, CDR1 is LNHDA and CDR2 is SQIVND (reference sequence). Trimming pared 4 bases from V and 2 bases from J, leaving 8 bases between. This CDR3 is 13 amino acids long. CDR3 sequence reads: CASSRQKQETQYF. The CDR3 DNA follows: TGTGCCAGTAGTAGGCAGAAACAAGAGACCCAGTACTTC.

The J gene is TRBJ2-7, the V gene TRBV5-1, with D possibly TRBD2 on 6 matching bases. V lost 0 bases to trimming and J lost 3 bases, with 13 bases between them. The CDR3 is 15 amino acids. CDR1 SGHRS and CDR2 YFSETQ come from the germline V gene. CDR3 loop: CASSLDGTGIYEQYF. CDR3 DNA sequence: TGCGCCAGCAGCTTGGACGGGACTGGGATCTACGAGCAGTACTTC.

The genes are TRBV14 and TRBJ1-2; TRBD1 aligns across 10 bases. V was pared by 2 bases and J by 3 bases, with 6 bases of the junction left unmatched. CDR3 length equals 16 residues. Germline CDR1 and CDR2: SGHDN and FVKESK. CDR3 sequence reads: CASSQWDGTGDYGYTF. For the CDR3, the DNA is TGTGCCAGCAGCCAATGGGATGGGACAGGGGACTATGGCTACACCTTC.

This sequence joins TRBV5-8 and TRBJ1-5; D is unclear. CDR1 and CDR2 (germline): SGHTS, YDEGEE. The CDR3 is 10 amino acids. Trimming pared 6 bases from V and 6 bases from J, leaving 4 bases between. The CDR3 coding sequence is TGTGCCAGCACCAGTCAGCCCCAGCATTTT. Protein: CASTSQPQHF.

The CDR3 here is CASRSQQGSYEQYF. DNA of the CDR3: TGTGCCAGCAGGTCCCAACAGGGTTCCTACGAGCAGTACTTC. This sequence joins TRBV6-5 and TRBJ2-7; D possibly corresponds to TRBD1 (6 bases). This CDR3 has 14 amino acids. V lost 6 bases and J 1 base, leaving 13 bases between the germline ends. CDR1 is MNHEY, CDR2 SVGAGI, per germline.

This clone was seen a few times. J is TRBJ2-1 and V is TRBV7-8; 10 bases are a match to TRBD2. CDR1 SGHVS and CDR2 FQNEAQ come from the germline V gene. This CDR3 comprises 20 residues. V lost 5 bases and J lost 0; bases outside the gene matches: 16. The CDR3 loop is CASSPKAGLAPSSSYNEQFF. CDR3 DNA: TGTGCCAGCAGCCCGAAGGCGGGACTAGCGCCCTCGAGCTCCTACAATGAGCAGTTCTTC.

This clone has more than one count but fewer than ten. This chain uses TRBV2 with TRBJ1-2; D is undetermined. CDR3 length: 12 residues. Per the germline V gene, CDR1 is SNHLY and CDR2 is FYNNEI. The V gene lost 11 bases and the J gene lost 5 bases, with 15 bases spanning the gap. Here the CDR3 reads CASAPSPYGYTF. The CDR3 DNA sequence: TGTGCCTCAGCGCCTAGCCCGTATGGCTACACCTTC.

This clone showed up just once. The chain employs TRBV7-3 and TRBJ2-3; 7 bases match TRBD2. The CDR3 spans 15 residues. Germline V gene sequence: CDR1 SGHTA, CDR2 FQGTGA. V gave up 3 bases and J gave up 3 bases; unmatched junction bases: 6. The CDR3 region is CASSFLLGGTDTQYF. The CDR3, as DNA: TGTGCCAGCAGCTTTCTACTCGGGGGGACAGATACGCAGTATTTT.

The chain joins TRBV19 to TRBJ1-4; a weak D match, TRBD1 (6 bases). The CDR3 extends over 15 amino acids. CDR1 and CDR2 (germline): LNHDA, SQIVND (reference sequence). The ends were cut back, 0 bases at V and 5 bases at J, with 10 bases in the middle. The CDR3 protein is CASSIDRTGNEKLFF. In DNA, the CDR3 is TGTGCCAGTAGTATAGATCGAACAGGGAATGAAAAACTGTTTTTT.